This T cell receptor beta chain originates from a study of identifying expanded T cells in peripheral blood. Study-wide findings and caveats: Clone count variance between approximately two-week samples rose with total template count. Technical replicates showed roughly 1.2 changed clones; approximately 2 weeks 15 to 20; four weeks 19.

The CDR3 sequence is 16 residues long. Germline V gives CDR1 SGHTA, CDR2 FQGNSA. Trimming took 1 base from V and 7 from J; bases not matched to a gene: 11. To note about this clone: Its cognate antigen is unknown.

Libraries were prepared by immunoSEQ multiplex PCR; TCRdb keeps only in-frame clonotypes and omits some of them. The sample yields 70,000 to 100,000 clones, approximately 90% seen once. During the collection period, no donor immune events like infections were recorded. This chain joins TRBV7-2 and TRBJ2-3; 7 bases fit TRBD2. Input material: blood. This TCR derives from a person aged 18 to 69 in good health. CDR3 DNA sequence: TGTGCCAGCAGCTTAGAGGGTAGCGGGTCGGGATATACGCAGTATTTT. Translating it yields CASSLEGSGSGYTQYF.